The entry below describes one T cell receptor beta chain. The donors belonged to the roughly 120-subject validation cohort, separate from the roughly 650-subject first cohort. This entry comes from a study of cytomegalovirus exposure and HLA in healthy donors. In the study overall: Later analysis reported that the approximately 120 validation repertoires shared the platform of the 500 to 850 first-cohort repertoires.

The CDR3 extends over 13 amino acids. Germline V lookup: CDR1 MNHNS, CDR2 SASEGT. Deletions cut 4 bases from V and 4 bases from J, with 8 bases between. Method: immunoSEQ multiplex PCR; TCRdb's copy keeps in-frame clones and lacks some. The sample lists around 400,000 clones, 86% occurring once. This clonotype originated in a woman between 18 and 30 years old in good health and CMV-seronegative. V gene TRBV6-1 combines with J gene TRBJ1-3, with D possibly matching TRBD1 (5 bases). The sample consisted of PBMCs. The CDR3 reads CASSAWGGNTIYF. The CDR3 bases are TGTGCCAGCAGTGCTTGGGGCGGAAACACCATATATTTT.